These 12 T cell receptor beta chains were sequenced from one sample in a study of blood T cell repertoires in COVID-19. Assay: immunoSEQ multiplex PCR; the TCRdb copy retains only in-frame clones and omits some. This repertoire shows roughly 300,000 clones, around 87% found once; its top ten account for around 8%. The sample comprised peripheral blood. The receptor set was obtained from a woman in her fifties or sixties who had recovered from COVID-19.

The chain links TRBV28 to TRBJ1-1; D uncertain. The CDR3 contains 13 residues. V lost 2 bases, J lost 1 base, and 5 bases lay in between. Germline V gene sequence: CDR1 MDHEN, CDR2 SYDVKM. The CDR3 protein is CASSLRGNTEAFF. The CDR3 DNA is TGTGCCAGCAGTTTAAGAGGGAACACTGAAGCTTTCTTT.

This chain connects TRBV19 to TRBJ2-1; D not resolved. V gave up 2 bases and J gave up 9 bases, with 8 bases separating them. The germline V gene encodes CDR1 LNHDA and CDR2 SQIVND (reference sequence). This CDR3 contains 12 residues. This CDR3 is CASSISTGEQFF. The CDR3, as DNA: TGTGCCAGTAGTATATCAACTGGTGAGCAGTTCTTC.

The gene calls are TRBV3-1 (or the pseudogene TRBV3-2) and TRBJ2-7; TRBD1 agrees at 8 bases. The CDR3 spans 16 residues. The V gene's germline CDR1 is LGHDT and CDR2 YNNKEL (reference sequence). J gave up 3 bases and V 4 bases, and 11 bases lay outside the gene matches. In DNA form, the CDR3 reads TGTGCCAGCAGCCCTCGGACAGGGATATTCCTCTACGAGCAGTACTTC. Translation: CASSPRTGIFLYEQYF.

V gene TRBV11-3 combines with J gene TRBJ1-1, with D unresolved. The germline V gene has CDR1 SGHNT and CDR2 YENEEA. The V end lost 3 bases, the J end lost 4 bases, and 9 bases lay between the germline ends. The CDR3 runs to 13 residues. CDR3 nucleotide sequence: TGTGCCAGCAGCTTTGGAGAATTCACTGAAGCTTTCTTT. Amino acid sequence: CASSFGEFTEAFF.

This clone was recorded a few times. This rearrangement joins TRBV9 to TRBJ1-2; TRBD1 might be the D (6 bases). This CDR3 comprises 14 residues. Trimming removed 4 bases from V and 4 bases from J, with 14 bases in between. The germline CDR1 and CDR2 sequences are SGDLS and YYNGEE. As DNA, the CDR3 is TGTGCCAGCAGCACCGGGACAACCTCCTATGGCTACACCTTC. As protein: CASSTGTTSYGYTF. Drawing the rest from reference TRBV9 and TRBJ1-2, the complete variable domain is DSGVTQTPKHLITATGQRVTLRCSPRSGDLSVYWYQQSLDQGLQFLIQYYNGEERAKGNILERFSAQQFPDLHSELNLSSLELGDSALYFCASSTGTTSYGYTFGSGTRLTVV.

The V gene is TRBV9, the J gene TRBJ2-7; 9 bases fit TRBD1. Germline V gives CDR1 SGDLS, CDR2 YYNGEE. The junction had 6 bases not matched to a gene; V was cut back by 4 bases and J by 4 bases. The CDR3 has 14 residues. CDR3 coding DNA: TGTGCCAGCAGCCCTGGACAGGGGATGTACGAGCAGTACTTC. It codes for CASSPGQGMYEQYF.

The CDR3 DNA follows: TGTGCCAGCAGCTTGGCCGCGACATACCAAGAGACCCAGTACTTC. This gives the protein CASSLAATYQETQYF. The chain carries TRBV5-4 and TRBJ2-5; D is unclear. The ends were cut back, 0 bases at V and 0 bases at J, with 9 bases in the middle. CDR3 size: 15 residues. The germline V gene has CDR1 SGHNT and CDR2 YYREEE (reference sequence).

The genes are TRBV5-4 and TRBJ1-2; weak D call: TRBD1 (6 bases). The CDR3 has 14 amino acids. Per germline, CDR1 SGHNT and CDR2 YYREEE (reference sequence). V lost 1 base and J lost 3, with 10 bases in between. CDR3 bases: TGTGCCAGCAGCTTGAACAGGGCTTACTATGGCTACACCTTC. It specifies CASSLNRAYYGYTF.

The chain is built from TRBV4-1 and TRBJ1-2, with D possibly matching TRBD1 (6 bases). Trimming took 3 bases from V and 4 from J, leaving 15 bases between them. The CDR3 spans 15 residues. The germline gives CDR1 MGHRA, CDR2 YSYEKL. The CDR3 spells CASSHPRGGGYGYTF. The CDR3 nucleotides are TGCGCCAGCAGCCACCCGAGGGGGGGCGGCTATGGCTACACCTTC.

The rearrangement joins TRBV9 to TRBJ2-2, with a weak D call TRBD1 (7 bases). Trimming pared 3 bases from V and 4 bases from J, leaving 16 bases between. Germline values: CDR1 SGDLS, CDR2 YYNGEE. The CDR3 runs to 16 residues. DNA of the CDR3: TGTGCCAGCAGCGCCCAGGGGGGCCTGGCCACCGGGGAGCTGTTTTTT. Amino acid sequence: CASSAQGGLATGELFF. The full variable domain, with the rest looked up from reference TRBV9 and TRBJ2-2, is DSGVTQTPKHLITATGQRVTLRCSPRSGDLSVYWYQQSLDQGLQFLIQYYNGEERAKGNILERFSAQQFPDLHSELNLSSLELGDSALYFCASSAQGGLATGELFFGEGSRLTVL.

The J gene is TRBJ1-3, the V gene TRBV18, with D tentatively TRBD1 (5 bases). Germline V lookup: CDR1 KGHSH, CDR2 LQKENI. The V end lost 3 bases, the J end lost 3 bases, and 9 bases lay between the germline ends. There are 14 residues in the CDR3. The CDR3 loop is CASSPRQNGNTIYF. The CDR3 DNA is TGTGCCAGCTCACCTCGACAGAATGGAAACACCATATATTTT.

The CDR3 DNA is TGCGCCAGCAGCTCGACAGCAGGGTTCAGCGAGCAGTACTTC. Amino acids: CASSSTAGFSEQYF. The chain links TRBV5-1 to TRBJ2-7; possibly TRBD1 for D (5 bases). This CDR3 has 14 amino acids. V lost 3 bases and J lost 6, with 16 bases in between. The germline V gene encodes CDR1 SGHRS and CDR2 YFSETQ. Full variable domain (missing parts from reference TRBV5-1 and TRBJ2-7): KAGVTQTPRYLIKTRGQQVTLSCSPISGHRSVSWYQQTPGQGLQFLFEYFSETQRNKGNFPGRFSGRQFSNSRSEMNVSTLELGDSALYLCASSSTAGFSEQYFGPGTRLTVT.